These 19 T cell receptor beta chains were all obtained from the same sample, sequenced in a study of CD8 T cells in ankylosing spondylitis. TCRdb recomputed calls from the 5' RACE reads with MiXCR, one row per CDR3 protein. The table lists some 140,000 distinct CDR3 sequences, about 8% of them singletons. The specimen sequenced was synovial fluid, either unsorted or a sorted T cell fraction (not recorded which). These receptors were collected from a male donor with ankylosing spondylitis.

This chain links TRBV24-1 with TRBJ2-7; TRBD2 matches at 8 bases. Trimming at V came to 2 bases and at J to 4 bases, leaving 6 bases not matched to a gene. The CDR3 spans 15 residues. Germline-derived CDR1 and CDR2 are KGHDR and SFDVKD. CDR3: CATSDSPGGTYEQYF. Written as DNA, the CDR3 is TGTGCCACCAGTGATTCCCCGGGAGGGACTTACGAGCAGTACTTC.

This clonotype was seen a few times. The chain uses TRBV11-2 and TRBJ2-7; 10 bases are shared with TRBD2. J gave up 0 bases and V 5 bases, and 16 bases lay outside the gene matches. Germline assignment: CDR1 SGHAT and CDR2 FQNNGV. The CDR3 covers 19 residues. The CDR3 coding sequence is TGTGCCAGCAGCCCCCCCCTGGGTAGCGGGGGGTCCATCTCCTACGAGCAGTACTTC. As protein: CASSPPLGSGGSISYEQYF.

This clonotype was counted many times. The gene calls are TRBV18 and TRBJ1-1; TRBD1 is a possible D gene (5 bases). CDR3 size: 13 residues. Germline V gene lookup returns CDR1 KGHSH and CDR2 LQKENI. V shed 3 bases and J shed 11 bases, with 16 bases lying between them. Here the CDR3 DNA reads TGTGCCAGCTCACCCGGGACTACTCGATGGGCTTTCTTT. Protein: CASSPGTTRWAFF.

In this sample, this clonotype turned up many times. This rearrangement joins TRBV24-1 to TRBJ1-2, with D tentatively TRBD1 (5 bases). V was shortened by 9 bases and J by 6 bases, with 13 bases between the two germline ends. CDR3 length equals 12 residues. Germline V lookup: CDR1 KGHDR, CDR2 SFDVKD. This CDR3 reads CATAAWGHGYTF. The CDR3 DNA reads TGTGCCACCGCGGCGTGGGGACATGGCTACACCTTC.

This clonotype was picked up many times. This chain links TRBV7-2 with TRBJ2-7; 11 bases match TRBD2. The V gene end was trimmed by 3 bases and the J gene end by 6 bases; junction bases not matched to a gene: 4. The germline gives CDR1 SGHTA, CDR2 FQGNSA. This CDR3 has 14 amino acids. The CDR3: CASSFTSGRGEQYF. DNA of the CDR3: TGTGCCAGCAGCTTTACTAGCGGGAGAGGCGAGCAGTACTTC.

The chain uses TRBV5-6 and TRBJ2-5; TRBD2 agrees at 7 bases. This CDR3 region has 16 residues. Germline V CDR1 and CDR2: SGHDT, YYEEEE. V gave up 1 base and J gave up 2 bases; unmatched junction bases: 8. The CDR3 coding sequence is TGTGCCAGCAGCTTGTGGCGGGGGAGAAAGCAAGAGACCCAGTACTTC. The encoded protein is CASSLWRGRKQETQYF.

The chain has TRBV20-1 and TRBJ1-2; D is ambiguous. Germline lookup yields CDR1 DFQATT and CDR2 SNEGSKA (reference sequence). With 1 base removed from V and 0 bases from J, the gap between germline ends came to 9 bases. This CDR3 is 14 amino acids long. In DNA form, the CDR3 reads TGCAGTGCTAGAGTCAGAGGGACTAACTATGGCTACACCTTC. Amino acid sequence: CSARVRGTNYGYTF.

This clonotype occurred many times. The CDR3 region has the DNA TGTGCCAGCAGCTCAGGACCGGGACAGACCTACGAGCAGTACTTC. Its translation: CASSSGPGQTYEQYF. The chain couples TRBV5-6 to TRBJ2-7; 7 positions match TRBD1. The CDR3 covers 15 residues. J was trimmed by 2 bases and V by 3 bases; bases with no gene match: 8. CDR1 and CDR2 (germline): SGHDT, YYEEEE.

The V call is TRBV28, the J call TRBJ2-3, with D tentatively TRBD1 (5 bases). Looked up from germline, CDR1 is MDHEN and CDR2 is SYDVKM. There are 13 residues in the CDR3. V lost 3 bases and J lost 4, with 8 bases in between. This CDR3 reads CASSFQGSDTQYF. Written as DNA, the CDR3 is TGTGCCAGCAGTTTTCAGGGATCAGATACGCAGTATTTT. The full variable domain, with the rest looked up from reference TRBV28 and TRBJ2-3, is DVKVTQSSRYLVKRTGEKVFLECVQDMDHENMFWYRQDPGLGLRLIYFSYDVKMKEKGDIPEGYSVSREKKERFSLILESASTNQTSMYLCASSFQGSDTQYFGPGTRLTVL.

The V call is TRBV20-1, the J call TRBJ2-2; 10 positions agree with TRBD1. CDR3 length: 17 amino acids. Germline V gene lookup returns CDR1 DFQATT and CDR2 SNEGSKA (reference sequence). The trim removed 3 bases at V and 4 bases at J, leaving 11 bases unmatched. The CDR3: CSARNQGRDRGTGELFF. CDR3 DNA: TGCAGTGCTAGGAACCAAGGACGGGACAGGGGCACCGGGGAGCTGTTTTTT.

This clonotype was counted at least ten times. V gene TRBV7-2 combines with J gene TRBJ1-2; D not certain. V dropped 0 bases and J dropped 2 bases, with 7 bases sitting between them. Per germline, CDR1 SGHTA and CDR2 FQGNSA. This CDR3 contains 14 residues. For the CDR3, the DNA is TGTGCCAGCAGCTTAGCGTGGCAGAACTATGGCTACACCTTC. This translates into CASSLAWQNYGYTF. Variable domain in full (rest from reference TRBV7-2 and TRBJ1-2): GAGVSQSPSNKVTEKGKDVELRCDPISGHTALYWYRQSLGQGLEFLIYFQGNSAPDKSGLPSDRFSAERTGGSVSTLTIQRTQQEDSAVYLCASSLAWQNYGYTFGSGTRLTVV.

This clonotype was counted a few times. The junction departs from the called germline gene at one end, perhaps through a read error. The chain carries TRBV7-7 and TRBJ2-7; 8 bases line up with TRBD1. Germline V CDR1 and CDR2: SSHAT, FNYEAQ (reference sequence). The length of the CDR3 is 14 residues. CDR3 nucleotides: TGTGCTAGCAGCCCGGGACAGGATGGTTACGAGCAGTACTTC. Translated: CASSPGQDGYEQYF.

The gene calls are TRBV3-1 and TRBJ1-1, with D hard to call. Germline V lookup: CDR1 LGHDT, CDR2 YNNKEL (reference sequence). The CDR3 is 11 amino acids. V shed 3 bases and J shed 6 bases, with 5 bases lying between them. The DNA of the CDR3 is TGTGCCAGCAGCCAGGGCGCTGAAGCTTTCTTT. Its translation is CASSQGAEAFF.

This clonotype was recorded many times. The chain carries TRBV15 and TRBJ2-7; perhaps D is TRBD1 or TRBD2 (6 bases each). Germline V gene data show CDR1 as LNHNV and CDR2 as YYDKDF (reference sequence). This CDR3 is built from 16 residues. Trimming stripped 1 base from V and 0 bases from J, with 13 bases between. In DNA, the CDR3 is TGTGCCACCAGCAGAGCCGGGGGCCCCCTCTCCTACGAGCAGTACTTC. This sequence encodes CATSRAGGPLSYEQYF. The full variable domain, in which reference TRBV15 and TRBJ2-7 provide the parts outside the CDR3, is DAMVIQNPRYQVTQFGKPVTLSCSQTLNHNVMYWYQQKSSQAPKLLFHYYDKDFNNEADTPDNFQSRRPNTSFCFLDIRSPGLGDTAMYLCATSRAGGPLSYEQYFGPGTRLTVT.

The table lists this clonotype with many counts. The chain combines TRBV5-1 with TRBJ1-1, with a possible D match to TRBD1 (6 bases). CDR3 length: 17 amino acids. The ends were cut back, 3 bases at V and 6 bases at J, with 24 bases in the middle. Germline CDR1 and CDR2: SGHRS and YFSETQ. For the CDR3, the DNA is TGCGCCAGCAGCTCGGGGAGTTTCGGGGGGCTGGTTCCTGAAGCTTTCTTT. Protein: CASSSGSFGGLVPEAFF.

This clonotype was seen repeatedly, ten times or more. The genes are TRBV5-1 and TRBJ2-3, with 9 bases lining up with TRBD1. Trimming took 4 bases from V and 5 from J; bases not matched to a gene: 14. CDR1 and CDR2 (germline): SGHRS, YFSETQ. This CDR3 region has 17 residues. The DNA of the CDR3 is TGCGCCAGCAGCGCGGGACAGGGAGTTCGAGGTGGAGATACGCAGTATTTT. Its protein product is CASSAGQGVRGGDTQYF.

This clonotype was counted many times. The genes are TRBV12-3 or TRBV12-4 and TRBJ2-7; D is tentatively TRBD1 or TRBD2 (6 bases each). V lost 6 bases, J lost 4 bases, and 16 bases lay in between. The CDR3 contains 14 residues. CDR3 loop: CASSPGGGTYEQYF. Here the CDR3 DNA reads TGTGCCAGCAGCCCCGGGGGCGGGACGTACGAGCAGTACTTC.

J is TRBJ1-1 and V is TRBV27, with no clear D. Trimming shortened V by 5 bases and J by 1 base, and 14 bases separated the two germline ends. The CDR3 covers 15 residues. CDR1 is MNHEY and CDR2 is SMNVEV in the germline V gene (reference sequence). CDR3 nucleotides: TGTGCCAGCAGTCCCCTCGGCAGCCCGAACACTGAAGCTTTCTTT. Translation gives CASSPLGSPNTEAFF.

This clonotype was counted between two and nine times. The chain joins TRBV15 to TRBJ2-5, with TRBD1 as a possible D gene (6 bases). Between the trimmed V and J ends, which lost 0 bases and 5 bases, there was a span of 13 bases. This CDR3 has 15 residues. From germline, CDR1 is LNHNV and CDR2 YYDKDF (reference sequence). CDR3 nucleotide sequence: TGTGCCACCAGCAGAGAAAGGAACAGGGAGGAGACCCAGTACTTC. It translates to CATSRERNREETQYF.